Each of the 27 T cell receptor beta chains below was sequenced from the same sample in a study of blood T cell repertoires in COVID-19. Measured with immunoSEQ multiplex PCR; TCRdb has only the in-frame clones, and not every one. The table includes about 230,000 clones, around 85% detected once. The sample taken for sequencing was PBMCs or T cells enriched from blood (not recorded which). The source of these receptors is a woman aged 45 to 65 in a cohort exposed to, infected with or recovered from COVID-19 (not recorded which).

This rearrangement joins TRBV7-2 to TRBJ1-5, with TRBD1 matching over 9 bases. The CDR3 contains 15 residues. The V segment lost 1 base and the J segment 11 bases; nucleotides outside the gene matches: 9. Germline CDR1 is SGHTA and CDR2 is FQGNSA. In DNA form, the CDR3 reads TGTGCCAGCAGCTTAGTAGGGGGACAGGGAGTGACCCAGCATTTT. Its translation is CASSLVGGQGVTQHF.

V and J are TRBV7-8 and TRBJ2-7, with D possibly matching TRBD1 (6 bases). This CDR3 is 13 amino acids long. CDR1 and CDR2 from the germline V gene are SGHVS and FQNEAQ. Trimming left V 5 bases short and J 12 bases short, with 20 bases between. For the CDR3, the DNA is TGTGCCAGCAGCCCCACCAAAGGCAGGGGAATGTACTTC. It translates to CASSPTKGRGMYF. Complete variable domain (other parts from reference TRBV7-8 and TRBJ2-7): GAGVSQSPRYKVAKRGQDVALRCDPISGHVSLFWYQQALGQGPEFLTYFQNEAQLDKSGLPSDRFFAERPEGSVSTLKIQRTQQEDSAVYLCASSPTKGRGMYFGPGTRLTVT.

The chain is built from TRBV7-2 and TRBJ1-2, with TRBD1 matching 7 bases. Germline V gene data show CDR1 as SGHTA and CDR2 as FQGNSA. This CDR3 contains 13 residues. V lost 5 bases, J lost 4 bases, and 4 bases stayed unmatched. The CDR3 spells CASSQGGGYGYTF. CDR3 coding DNA: TGTGCCAGCAGCCAGGGGGGTGGCTATGGCTACACCTTC.

This clone was detected only once. The chain recombines TRBV10-3 with TRBJ2-7, with 8 bases that match TRBD1. The CDR3 spans 14 residues. Germline values: CDR1 ENHRY, CDR2 SYGVKD. Trimming cost V 6 bases and J 3 bases; bases outside gene matches: 7. The CDR3 here is CAISRTGRYYEQYF. For the CDR3, the DNA is TGTGCCATCAGCCGGACAGGGCGATACTACGAGCAGTACTTC.

Remarks on this clone: One base away lies a much larger clone, so this may be a sequencing read error. The same CDR3 also results from other DNA sequences found in this sample. The rearrangement links TRBV18 to TRBJ1-6, with D possibly matching TRBD1 (5 bases). The V gene's germline CDR1 is KGHSH and CDR2 LQKENI. Trimming removed 2 bases from V and 8 bases from J, with 10 bases in between. The CDR3 has 14 amino acids. The CDR3 region is CASSPTQGDSPLHF. Here the CDR3 DNA reads TGTGCCAGCTCACCAACCCAGGGCGATTCACCCCTCCACTTT. The variable domain in full, completed from reference TRBV18 and TRBJ1-6, reads NAGVMQNPRHLVRRRGQEARLRCSPMKGHSHVYWYRQLPEEGLKFMVYLQKENIIDESGMPKERFSAEFPKEGPSILRIQQVVRGDSAAYFCASSPTQGDSPLHFGNGTRLTVT.

The chain couples TRBV3-1 (or the pseudogene TRBV3-2) to TRBJ1-2; TRBD1 aligns across 10 bases. Germline values: CDR1 LGHDT, CDR2 YNNKEL (reference sequence). Trimming removed 4 bases from V and 2 bases from J; junction bases left unmatched: 7. The CDR3 length is 16 residues. Here the CDR3 DNA reads TGTGCCAGCAGCCCAAAATGGGACAGGGGAAACTATGGCTACACCTTC. Translation: CASSPKWDRGNYGYTF.

This rearrangement joins TRBV9 to TRBJ2-5; TRBD2 might be the D (5 bases). The V gene's germline CDR1 is SGDLS and CDR2 YYNGEE. The CDR3 spans 13 residues. Trimming left V 1 base short and J 2 bases short, with 6 bases between. The CDR3 loop is CASSVRGQETQYF. The CDR3 nucleotides are TGTGCCAGCAGCGTACGAGGGCAAGAGACCCAGTACTTC. Looking up the rest from reference TRBV9 and TRBJ2-5 gives the full variable domain: DSGVTQTPKHLITATGQRVTLRCSPRSGDLSVYWYQQSLDQGLQFLIQYYNGEERAKGNILERFSAQQFPDLHSELNLSSLELGDSALYFCASSVRGQETQYFGPGTRLLVL.

The chain has TRBV7-3 and TRBJ1-6; D might be TRBD1 (5 bases). CDR1 SGHTA and CDR2 FQGTGA come from the germline V gene. V was shortened by 1 base and J by 5 bases, with 18 bases between the two germline ends. The CDR3 has 18 amino acids. The CDR3 sequence: CASSLKVKGGQNNSPLHF. The DNA of the CDR3 is TGTGCCAGCAGCTTAAAGGTTAAGGGCGGACAAAATAATTCACCCCTCCACTTT.

The gene calls are TRBV18 and TRBJ2-1, with 9 positions matching TRBD2. Germline lookup yields CDR1 KGHSH and CDR2 LQKENI. The CDR3 spans 15 residues. With V trimmed by 5 bases and J by 5 bases, 7 bases remained unmatched. CDR3: CASSISGGIDNEQFF. DNA of the CDR3: TGTGCCAGCTCAATTAGCGGGGGCATTGACAATGAGCAGTTCTTC.

The chain combines TRBV30 with TRBJ1-5; D gene uncertain. Germline V gives CDR1 GTSNPN, CDR2 SVGIG (reference sequence). Trimming removed 0 bases from V and 5 bases from J, with 14 bases in between. This CDR3 contains 15 residues. The CDR3 DNA reads TGTGCCTGGAGTGTACTGAACAGTCCTTATCAGCCCCAGCATTTT. Its protein is CAWSVLNSPYQPQHF.

The rearrangement joins TRBV2 to TRBJ2-5; possible D gene TRBD2, 6 bases. V was shortened by 1 base and J by 4 bases, with 16 bases between the two germline ends. The V gene's germline CDR1 is SNHLY and CDR2 FYNNEI. CDR3 length equals 16 residues. The CDR3 nucleotides are TGTGCCAGCAGTGAAGGGGACTCACCAAGCAGAGAGACCCAGTACTTC. Protein product: CASSEGDSPSRETQYF.

The chain joins TRBV4-1 to TRBJ1-1, with TRBD1 matching over 9 bases. Germline trimming cut 7 bases from V and 1 base from J; bases unmatched to any gene: 16. The CDR3 extends over 18 amino acids. Germline lookup yields CDR1 MGHRA and CDR2 YSYEKL. CDR3 nucleotides: TGCGCCAGCATAAGGACACTTGGAGGACAGGGGACGAACACTGAAGCTTTCTTT. As protein: CASIRTLGGQGTNTEAFF.

This clone was detected once. The gene calls are TRBV24-1 and TRBJ2-5, with TRBD2 as a possible D gene (6 bases). The ends were cut back, 5 bases at V and 1 base at J, with 13 bases in the middle. Germline lookup yields CDR1 KGHDR and CDR2 SFDVKD. The CDR3 totals 15 residues. The CDR3 region is CATSGSGGTQETQYF. The CDR3 DNA is TGTGCCACCAGTGGTAGCGGCGGGACCCAAGAGACCCAGTACTTC.

This clone was seen only once. The V and J genes are TRBV29-1 and TRBJ1-1; possibly TRBD1 for D (6 bases). CDR3 length: 15 residues. V gave up 7 bases and J gave up 11 bases, with 29 bases separating them. Germline V gene data show CDR1 as SQVTM and CDR2 as ANQGSEA. CDR3 nucleotide sequence: TGCAGCGGTATTAGAACGACGGACAGAGGGATGGGCGCTTTCTTT. Encoded protein: CSGIRTTDRGMGAFF.

V usage is TRBV19 and J usage is TRBJ2-1, with 8 nucleotides matching TRBD1. Germline loops: CDR1 LNHDA, CDR2 SQIVND (reference sequence). V trimming: 7 bases; J trimming: 1 base; junction bases outside the gene matches: 12. This CDR3 has 17 residues. Here the CDR3 DNA reads TGTGCCAGTAAAAATCGACAGGGGATGATATCCTACAATGAGCAGTTCTTC. This gives the protein CASKNRQGMISYNEQFF.

Turning to this clone: The same CDR3 can be traced to other DNA sequences in this sample. V usage is TRBV7-9 and J usage is TRBJ1-1; possible D gene TRBD1, 5 bases. With 2 bases removed from V and 5 bases from J, the gap between germline ends came to 9 bases. This CDR3 is 13 amino acids long. CDR1 is SEHNR, CDR2 FQNEAQ, per germline (reference sequence). CDR3 region: CASSLQGGTEAFF. CDR3 nucleotides: TGTGCCAGCAGCTTACAGGGTGGTACTGAAGCTTTCTTT.

The chain carries TRBV7-9 and TRBJ1-2; a possible D gene is TRBD1 (5 bases). The CDR3 has 13 amino acids. The germline V gene has CDR1 SEHNR and CDR2 FQNEAQ (reference sequence). Deletions cut 1 base from V and 7 bases from J, with 10 bases between. CDR3 DNA sequence: TGTGCCAGCAGCTTAGAAAGTAGGGGTGGCTACACCTTC. It specifies CASSLESRGGYTF.

This chain links TRBV19 with TRBJ1-6, with D perhaps matching TRBD1 (6 bases). The CDR3 covers 14 residues. V was trimmed by 7 bases and J by 7 bases, leaving 14 bases between them. The germline gives CDR1 LNHDA, CDR2 SQIVND (reference sequence). The CDR3, as DNA: TGTGCCAGTACCCCACAGGGTATAAATTCACCCCTCCACTTT. Residues: CASTPQGINSPLHF.

V gene TRBV5-8 combines with J gene TRBJ2-3; possible D gene TRBD1, 6 bases. V lost 1 base, J lost 6 bases, and 9 bases lay in between. The CDR3 sequence is 13 residues long. CDR1 and CDR2 from the germline V gene are SGHTS and YDEGEE. CDR3 bases: TGTGCCAGCAGCTTGACAGGGACGGATACGCAGTATTTT. This encodes CASSLTGTDTQYF.

The J gene is TRBJ1-1, the V gene TRBV3-1 (or the pseudogene TRBV3-2); 7 bases map to TRBD1. Germline V gene sequence: CDR1 LGHDT, CDR2 YNNKEL (reference sequence). This CDR3 has 16 residues. V lost 4 bases and J lost 6; bases outside the gene matches: 14. CDR3 sequence (DNA): TGTGCCAGCAGCCGCGTTGTGGCAGGGGGTGACTCTGAAGCTTTCTTT. Translation: CASSRVVAGGDSEAFF.

The chain uses TRBV3-1 (or the pseudogene TRBV3-2) and TRBJ1-6, with D perhaps matching TRBD1 (5 bases). Trimming removed 4 bases at V and 14 bases at J, with 18 bases between. Germline loops: CDR1 LGHDT, CDR2 YNNKEL (reference sequence). The CDR3 loop spans 14 amino acids. The CDR3 reads CASSPQWRGESLHF. For the CDR3, the DNA is TGTGCCAGCAGCCCTCAATGGAGGGGAGAGTCCCTCCACTTT.

The genes are TRBV19 and TRBJ2-5; D is possibly TRBD2 (6 bases). Germline V lookup: CDR1 LNHDA, CDR2 SQIVND (reference sequence). The CDR3 is 16 residues long. V was pared by 5 bases and J by 4 bases, with 20 bases between. This CDR3 reads CASSGLGTPSRETQYF. The CDR3 DNA reads TGTGCCAGTAGTGGCCTAGGGACTCCATCACGAGAGACCCAGTACTTC.

This rearrangement joins TRBV6-5 to TRBJ1-2, with D tentatively TRBD1 (5 bases). This CDR3 contains 13 residues. V was shortened by 5 bases and J by 0 bases, with 7 bases between the two germline ends. The V gene's germline CDR1 is MNHEY and CDR2 SVGAGI. The CDR3: CASSRTPNYGYTF. DNA for the CDR3: TGTGCCAGCAGTCGGACACCTAACTATGGCTACACCTTC.

V gene TRBV4-3 combines with J gene TRBJ1-6; D gene unclear. Trimming removed 0 bases at V and 3 bases at J, with 6 bases between. Per the germline V gene, CDR1 is LGHNA and CDR2 is YSLEER. The CDR3 runs 15 residues. The CDR3, as DNA: TGCGCCAGCAGCCAAGATACAGTCTATAATTCACCCCTCCACTTT. Amino acids: CASSQDTVYNSPLHF.

This chain joins TRBV7-2 and TRBJ2-3, with D possibly TRBD1 on 5 matching bases. The germline V and J ends were trimmed by 4 bases and 1 base, with 21 bases remaining between them. The CDR3 is 18 amino acids. CDR1 and CDR2 (germline): SGHTA, FQGNSA. The CDR3 region has the DNA TGTGCCAGCAGCTCATACGGACACTTGCCGACCGGCACAGATACGCAGTATTTT. This gives the protein CASSSYGHLPTGTDTQYF.

The chain recombines TRBV24-1 with TRBJ2-7, with 8 bases aligning to TRBD1. The ends lost 0 bases at V and 4 bases at J; junction bases unmatched: 13. The germline gives CDR1 KGHDR, CDR2 SFDVKD. The CDR3 has 18 amino acids. CDR3 loop: CATSDLKGQAPWPYEQYF. As DNA, the CDR3 is TGTGCCACCAGTGATTTGAAGGGACAGGCACCGTGGCCGTACGAGCAGTACTTC.

This clone is a singleton in its sample. This chain links TRBV28 with TRBJ2-7; the D gene is possibly TRBD1 (6 bases). Germline assignment: CDR1 MDHEN and CDR2 SYDVKM. The CDR3 has 13 residues. The V gene lost 7 bases and the J gene lost 2 bases, with 12 bases spanning the gap. This CDR3 reads CASKTGTPYEQYF. The CDR3 nucleotides read TGTGCCAGCAAAACCGGGACACCCTACGAGCAGTACTTC.